What follows are 18 T cell receptor beta chains derived from one specimen sequenced in a study of regulatory T cells in long-lasting Graves disease. Investigators prepared the TCR beta libraries by applying iRepertoire HTBI primers and Arm-PCR of CDR3 regions. In TCRdb, the multiplex PCR reads were re-called with MiXCR into one record per CDR3 protein. The sample consists of 510,000 or so distinct CDR3 sequences, around 12% of them appearing once. Regarding time point: newly diagnosed GD, antithyroid drugs for less than 3 months. Generation of the TCR library employed RNA extracted from PBMCs. The sample was also linked to a second study, of T cells in Graves' hyperthyroidism and ophthalmopathy.

Material: peripheral blood mononuclear cells (PBMCs), obtained at new diagnosis, from a patient treated with antithyroid drugs. The receptors shown here come from a woman aged 30 to 39 with Graves disease.

Many counts were recorded for this clonotype. The V call is TRBV6-1, the J call TRBJ2-2, with a weak D call TRBD2 (6 bases). CDR1 and CDR2 (germline): MNHNS, SASEGT. This CDR3 is 16 amino acids long. V lost 5 bases to trimming and J lost 0 bases, with 13 bases between them. CDR3 sequence: CASSRLLAANTGELFF. The CDR3 nucleotides read TGTGCCAGCAGTCGGTTACTAGCCGCGAACACCGGGGAGCTGTTTTTT.

This clonotype was recorded many times. The rearrangement links TRBV11-2 to TRBJ2-1; 11 bases are shared with TRBD2. There are 18 residues in the CDR3. V trimming: 5 bases; J trimming: 4 bases; junction bases outside the gene matches: 13. The germline gives CDR1 SGHAT, CDR2 FQNNGV. CDR3 residues: CASSHYRASGRKYNEQFF. In nucleotides, the CDR3 is TGTGCCAGCAGCCACTATAGGGCTAGCGGGAGGAAATACAATGAGCAGTTCTTC. The whole variable domain, remainder taken from reference TRBV11-2 and TRBJ2-1, is EAGVAQSPRYKIIEKRQSVAFWCNPISGHATLYWYQQILGQGPKLLIQFQNNGVVDDSQLPKDRFSAERLKGVDSTLKIQPAKLEDSAVYLCASSHYRASGRKYNEQFFGPGTRLTVL.

At least ten counts were recorded for this clonotype. The gene calls are TRBV3-1 and TRBJ2-3; 11 bases are shared with TRBD2. The CDR3 runs 17 residues. Germline loops: CDR1 LGHDT, CDR2 YNNKEL (reference sequence). With 1 base clipped from V and 4 bases from J, the junction kept 7 bases outside the gene matches. The CDR3 nucleotides read TGTGCCAGCAGCCAAGTGAAACTAGCGGGAGTGGCAGATACGCAGTATTTT. Protein: CASSQVKLAGVADTQYF.

This clonotype was observed at least ten times. J is TRBJ2-7 and V is TRBV5-1; D possibly matches TRBD1 or TRBD2 (6 bases each). In germline, CDR1 is SGHRS, CDR2 YFSETQ. The length of the CDR3 is 15 residues. Trimming pared 6 bases from V and 5 bases from J, leaving 21 bases between. The CDR3 sequence: CASKPTWQGRNEQYF. In nucleotides, the CDR3 is TGCGCCAGCAAACCGACCTGGCAGGGGAGGAACGAGCAGTACTTC.

This clonotype was seen repeatedly, ten times or more. The chain employs TRBV6-1 and TRBJ1-4; D possibly corresponds to TRBD1 (5 bases). Trimming removed 4 bases at V and 0 bases at J, with 12 bases between. The CDR3 runs 16 residues. Germline V CDR1 and CDR2: MNHNS, SASEGT. The DNA of the CDR3 is TGTGCCAGCAGTGTTGGGGGTGACGCAACTAATGAAAAACTGTTTTTT. It codes for CASSVGGDATNEKLFF.

This clonotype was counted at least ten times. The chain carries TRBV28 and TRBJ2-6, with 8 bases identical to TRBD1. Per the germline V gene, CDR1 is MDHEN and CDR2 is SYDVKM. This CDR3 has 17 residues. V lost 7 bases and J lost 1; bases outside the gene matches: 9. The CDR3 loop reads CASKAPGGASGANVLTF. DNA of the CDR3: TGTGCCAGCAAAGCCCCAGGGGGCGCTTCTGGGGCCAACGTCCTGACTTTC.

This clonotype came up many times. The V gene is TRBV5-1, the J gene TRBJ2-5; 12 bases match TRBD1. Near its end, the DNA agrees better with TRBJ2-1, so the J call may be wrong. This CDR3 contains 14 residues. CDR1 is SGHRS and CDR2 is YFSETQ in the germline V gene. The CDR3 nucleotides are TGCGCCAGCCACACCGGGACAGGGGGCCATGAGCAGTTCTTC. As protein: CASHTGTGGHEQFF.

There are many counts of this clonotype. The V gene is TRBV27, the J gene TRBJ2-2; D is uncertain. The CDR3 loop spans 14 amino acids. The V end lost 6 bases, the J end lost 2 bases, and 10 bases lay between the germline ends. From germline, CDR1 is MNHEY and CDR2 SMNVEV (reference sequence). The chain's CDR3 is CASRLRINTGELFF. CDR3 coding DNA: TGTGCCAGCAGACTGAGAATAAACACCGGGGAGCTGTTTTTT.

This clonotype was counted ten times or more. The gene calls are TRBV7-2 and TRBJ1-5; D possibly corresponds to TRBD1 (6 bases). Per germline, CDR1 SGHTA and CDR2 FQGNSA. V lost 2 bases, J lost 1 base, and 18 bases lay in between. The CDR3 has 18 amino acids. The CDR3 DNA is TGTGCCAGCAGCTTAAGAGGGGGAACCCCCTTAAGCAATCAGCCCCAGCATTTT. The encoded protein is CASSLRGGTPLSNQPQHF.

This rearrangement joins TRBV18 to TRBJ1-1; D might be TRBD1 (5 bases). V was shortened by 2 bases and J by 2 bases, with 18 bases between the two germline ends. Germline loops: CDR1 KGHSH, CDR2 LQKENI. This CDR3 has 17 amino acids. As DNA, the CDR3 is TGTGCCAGCTCACCATTTCCCCGGCAGGGCTCAAACACTGAAGCTTTCTTT. It codes for CASSPFPRQGSNTEAFF.

This clonotype was counted at least ten times. CDR3 sequence: CASQSTNEKLFF. The CDR3 bases are TGTGCCTCCCAGTCAACTAATGAAAAACTGTTTTTT. This rearrangement joins TRBV15 to TRBJ1-4; D gene ambiguous. The germline CDR1 and CDR2 sequences are LNHNV and YYDKDF (reference sequence). The V end was cut by 11 bases, the J end by 0 bases, with 7 bases between. This CDR3 region has 12 residues.

Here the CDR3 DNA reads TGTGCCAGCAGTCCCCTCATGACTAGCGGGAGGGCGAGGGGGGAGCTGTTTTTT. Encoded protein: CASSPLMTSGRARGELFF. This chain uses TRBV28 with TRBJ2-2; 14 positions match TRBD2. Germline V gives CDR1 MDHEN, CDR2 SYDVKM. After removal of 5 bases from V and 8 bases from J, the junction contained 13 bases not matched to a gene. CDR3 length equals 18 residues. Supplemented by reference TRBV28 and TRBJ2-2, the full variable domain reads DVKVTQSSRYLVKRTGEKVFLECVQDMDHENMFWYRQDPGLGLRLIYFSYDVKMKEKGDIPEGYSVSREKKERFSLILESASTNQTSMYLCASSPLMTSGRARGELFFGEGSRLTVL.

This clonotype has only a few counts. The chain is built from TRBV30 and TRBJ2-4, with 10 bases lining up with TRBD2. CDR3 size: 19 residues. J was trimmed by 0 bases and V by 1 base; bases with no gene match: 12. Germline V CDR1 and CDR2: GTSNPN, SVGIG (reference sequence). Written as DNA, the CDR3 is TGTGCCTGGAGTGAACTAGCGGGATCCGGGCCTATAGCCAAAAACATTCAGTACTTC. Translated: CAWSELAGSGPIAKNIQYF. The entire variable domain, with the rest obtained from reference TRBV30 and TRBJ2-4, is as follows: SQTIHQWPATLVQPVGSPLSLECTVEGTSNPNLYWYRQAAGRGLQLLFYSVGIGQISSEVPQNLSASRPQDRQFILSSKKLLLSDSGFYLCAWSELAGSGPIAKNIQYFGAGTRLSVL.

The DNA for the CDR3 is TGTGCCAGTAGTATGGGAGGGGGGCCCTACGAGCAGTACTTC. It is translated as CASSMGGGPYEQYF. The J gene is TRBJ2-7, the V gene TRBV19; D is perhaps TRBD2 (7 bases). CDR3 length: 14 residues. The V end lost 3 bases, the J end lost 2 bases, and 11 bases lay between the germline ends. Germline V CDR1 and CDR2: LNHDA, SQIVND (reference sequence). Combining the CDR3 with reference TRBV19 and TRBJ2-7 gives the whole variable domain DGGITQSPKYLFRKEGQNVTLSCEQNLNHDAMYWYRQDPGQGLRLIYYSQIVNDFQKGDIAEGYSVSREKKESFPLTVTSAQKNPTAFYLCASSMGGGPYEQYFGPGTRLTVT.

This clonotype was counted at least ten times. The chain has TRBV5-1 and TRBJ2-6; tentative D call: TRBD2 (5 bases). Per the germline V gene, CDR1 is SGHRS and CDR2 is YFSETQ. CDR3 length: 15 amino acids. V was cut by 1 base and J by 4 bases, with 9 bases left in between. DNA of the CDR3: TGCGCCAGCAGCTTGCCGGGAAGAGGGGCCAACGTCCTGACTTTC. This translates into CASSLPGRGANVLTF.

The rearrangement uses TRBV28 and TRBJ1-5; 8 bases are a match to TRBD1. With V trimmed by 11 bases and J by 7 bases, 13 bases remained unmatched. This CDR3 comprises 14 residues. Germline V gene data show CDR1 as MDHEN and CDR2 as SYDVKM. This CDR3 reads CAVARDRMYQPQHF. The DNA of the CDR3 is TGTGCCGTTGCCCGGGACAGGATGTACCAGCCCCAGCATTTT. The variable domain in full, completed from reference TRBV28 and TRBJ1-5, reads DVKVTQSSRYLVKRTGEKVFLECVQDMDHENMFWYRQDPGLGLRLIYFSYDVKMKEKGDIPEGYSVSREKKERFSLILESASTNQTSMYLCAVARDRMYQPQHFGDGTRLSIL.

This clonotype has a count of ten or more. The rearrangement links TRBV29-1 to TRBJ1-4; D is uncertain. The germline V gene has CDR1 SQVTM and CDR2 ANQGSEA. V was cut by 4 bases and J by 3 bases, with 9 bases left in between. The CDR3 spans 13 residues. CDR3 bases: TGCAGCGTTGGGACGGCACCTAATGAAAAACTGTTTTTT. It yields the protein CSVGTAPNEKLFF.

Remarks on this clonotype: This sequence is one base from a far larger clone and is likely a read error. The chain joins TRBV5-5 to TRBJ2-7; 12 bases align to TRBD1. Trimming removed 4 bases from V and 7 bases from J; junction bases left unmatched: 9. Germline assignment: CDR1 SGHKS and CDR2 YYEKEE (reference sequence). CDR3 length: 15 amino acids. CDR3: CASSLGQGAINEQYF. The CDR3 nucleotides are TGTGCCAGCAGCCTGGGACAGGGGGCGATCAATGAGCAGTACTTC.